The following is a T cell receptor (beta chain) sequence with its context. The data were taken from a study of blood T cell repertoires in COVID-19. About the study: Acute-phase and convalescent COVID-19 samples originated in the United States, Italy and Spain. From T cells, B-cell-depleted T cells, or PBMCs came the material, which was cDNA or gDNA.

Sequencing was performed with immunoSEQ multiplex PCR; in TCRdb, only in-frame clones are kept and a portion is missing. The data contain some 170,000 clones, about 90% of them singletons. Trimming shortened V by 1 base and J by 7 bases, and 11 bases separated the two germline ends. CDR3 length equals 13 residues. Germline V lookup: CDR1 SGHRS, CDR2 YFSETQ. This chain links TRBV5-1 with TRBJ1-1, with unresolved D. Sequenced input: PBMCs or T cells enriched from blood (not recorded which). This receptor was identified in a human donor with acute COVID-19. The donor label of this sample is uncertain. CDR3 bases: TGCGCCAGCAGCTTGACCGGGTCCCTTGAAGCTTTCTTT. Protein sequence: CASSLTGSLEAFF.